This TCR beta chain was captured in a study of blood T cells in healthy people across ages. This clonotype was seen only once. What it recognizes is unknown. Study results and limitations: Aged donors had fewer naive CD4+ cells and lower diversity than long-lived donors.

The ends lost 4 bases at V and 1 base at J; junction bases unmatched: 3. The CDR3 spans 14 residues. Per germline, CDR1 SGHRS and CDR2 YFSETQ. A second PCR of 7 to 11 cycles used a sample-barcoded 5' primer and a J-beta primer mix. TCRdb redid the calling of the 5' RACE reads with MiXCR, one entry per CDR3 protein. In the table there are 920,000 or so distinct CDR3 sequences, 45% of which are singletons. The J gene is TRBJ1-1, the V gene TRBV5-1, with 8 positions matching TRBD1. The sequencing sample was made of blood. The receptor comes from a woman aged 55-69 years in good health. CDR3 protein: CASSGQGPNTEAFF. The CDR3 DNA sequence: TGCGCCAGCAGCGGACAGGGTCCGAACACTGAAGCTTTCTTT.